This TCR beta chain was sequenced during a study of post-analysis software for immune sequencing data. The study's findings and limits: Diversity measured as normalized Chao1 was significantly lower in multiple sclerosis patients than in controls. Samples from a shared batch, those prepared together, strongly co-clustered by F measure. In patients, TRBV5-6, TRBV5-1 and TRBV20-1 belonged to four or five TRBV segments found more frequently than in controls.

In its sample, this clonotype was seen once. Its target is unknown. The library was made from cDNA and included unique molecular identifiers. Researchers reported roughly 0.5 million cDNA molecules coming from about 0.98 to 11 million T cells. TCRdb reanalysed the PCR reads using MiXCR and keeps one entry per CDR3 protein. The table has 750,000 to 950,000 distinct CDR3 sequences, about 53% seen once. Looked up from germline, CDR1 is SGHTA and CDR2 is FQGTGA. The CDR3 runs 16 residues. V dropped 5 bases and J dropped 1 base, with 16 bases sitting between them. This chain joins TRBV7-3 and TRBJ2-3; D gene uncertain. The sample consisted of blood. This receptor was obtained from a girl aged 5 to 17 with multiple sclerosis. CDR3 nucleotide sequence: TGTGCCAGCAGCCTCAAGTCAGTCGGCGGCACAGATACGCAGTATTTT. This codes for CASSLKSVGGTDTQYF.